This TCR beta chain was sequenced for a study of CD8 T cells in Susac syndrome. Across the whole study: Patients with Susac syndrome were therapy-naive, treated with corticosteroids, or treated with intravenous immunoglobulin alone when blood was collected.

Of note for this clonotype: The antigen remains unidentified.

The RNA, 0.5 to 1 ug, was put through reverse transcription using random hexamers. immunoSEQ multiplex PCR amplified TCR beta CDR3 across 54 Vbeta, 13 Jbeta. TCRdb reprocessed the immunoSEQ multiplex PCR reads with MiXCR, giving one entry per CDR3 protein. The data show roughly 190,000 distinct CDR3 sequences, with 91% seen just once and 0.085% to 0.1% held by the top ten. The study, taken as a whole, reports: The CD4+ T cell repertoires in Susac syndrome were not clonally expanded.

Input material: CD4+ T cells from PBMCs. This clonotype was sampled from a human donor with Susac syndrome.

The CDR3 loop is CASSGIPVSPLHF. The CDR3 DNA follows: TGTGCCAGCAGCGGCATACCGGTATCACCCCTCCACTTT. The gene calls are TRBV21-1 and TRBJ1-6. TRBV21-1 counts as a pseudogene. This CDR3 has 13 amino acids.